The TCR beta chain under discussion was sequenced for a study of blood T cell repertoires in COVID-19. Study summary: Sites in the United States, Italy and Spain provided acute and convalescent COVID-19 samples. T cells, B-cell-depleted T cells, or PBMCs provided the cDNA or gDNA that served as material.

The CDR3 length is 17 residues. V was pared by 6 bases and J by 2 bases, with 8 bases of the junction left unmatched. Germline-derived CDR1 and CDR2 are SNHLY and FYNNEI. In the source study's methods: Estimates of nucleated cell counts were drawn from the amplification of reference gene primers. TCRdb's copy holds only in-frame clones and misses some; the assay was immunoSEQ multiplex PCR. The V and J calls and clone size come from that table; D and trimming were worked out from the DNA. The table lists about 250,000 clones, 80% to 90% of them singletons. Only one count was recorded for this clone. Sequencing was carried out using peripheral blood. The sequence came from a middle-aged man with active or convalescent COVID-19. The chain joins TRBV2 to TRBJ2-2; 11 bases map to TRBD2. The DNA of the CDR3 is TGTGCCAGCAGGGGAACTAGCGGGGGCCCTAACACCGGGGAGCTGTTTTTT. This gives the protein CASRGTSGGPNTGELFF.